The TCR beta chain under discussion was sequenced for a study of T cell clones after liver transplantation. The repertoire was sequenced with immunoSEQ multiplex PCR; TCRdb's copy has only in-frame clones and lacks some. The repertoire holds over 50,000 clones, with less than 85% as singletons. The V end was cut by 5 bases, the J end by 0 bases, with 12 bases between. This CDR3 has 15 residues. Germline V CDR1 and CDR2: SGHRS, YFSETQ. The sample consisted of CD4+ T cells from blood, taken before liver transplant. The chain combines TRBV5-1 with TRBJ2-1; tentatively, D is TRBD1 or TRBD2 (6 bases each). The clonotype originates from a human donor who received a liver transplant. CDR3 sequence reads: CASRSGADSYNEQFF. CDR3 bases: TGCGCCAGCAGGTCGGGGGCCGACTCCTACAATGAGCAGTTCTTC. Using reference TRBV5-1 and TRBJ2-1 for the parts outside the CDR3, the full variable domain is KAGVTQTPRYLIKTRGQQVTLSCSPISGHRSVSWYQQTPGQGLQFLFEYFSETQRNKGNFPGRFSGRQFSNSRSEMNVSTLELGDSALYLCASRSGADSYNEQFFGPGTRLTVL.